This T cell receptor (beta chain) was found in a study of CXCR4 blockade with PD-1 therapy in pancreatic cancer. The archived tumor blocks came from patients without neoadjuvant therapy before resection. This table comes from immunoSEQ multiplex PCR, and its TCRdb copy is limited to in-frame clones, with some not included. The sample lists 400 to 550 clones; 37% were seen once. Germline CDR1 is SGHDN and CDR2 is FVKESK. There are 12 residues in the CDR3. V was cut by 0 bases and J by 2 bases, with 1 base left in between. Concerning this clone itself: Its antigen is currently unknown.

Regarding the study as a whole: Clone frequency correlated with its number of distinct nucleotide rearrangements.

The sample taken for sequencing was tumor tissue. The chain carries TRBV14 and TRBJ1-2; D remains unclear. This sequence originates from a human donor with pancreatic ductal adenocarcinoma. The CDR3 DNA reads as TGTGCCAGCAGCCAAGAGAACTATGGCTACACCTTC. It encodes CASSQENYGYTF.